This TCR beta chain appears in the sequencing data of a study of beta chain features in type 1 diabetes. Study context: All samples yielded about 100 million examined sorted cells.

Investigators reverse transcribed all isolated RNA, so they sequenced expressed TCRB transcripts. Sequencing of naive, central memory and regulatory T cell samples gave an average of roughly 3.6 million reads. The repertoire was sequenced with immunoSEQ multiplex PCR; TCRdb's copy has only in-frame clones and lacks some. The sample yields about 700,000 clones, around 15% seen once. The V gene end was trimmed by 0 bases and the J gene end by 0 bases; junction bases not matched to a gene: 10. The germline V gene encodes CDR1 LGHNA and CDR2 YNFKEQ. There are 19 residues in the CDR3. Points on this clone: Its target is not known.

Findings of the study overall: When VDJ junctions were examined, type 1 diabetes patients showed fewer insertions and more deletions. Type 1 diabetes patients showed a moderate but significant shortening of TCRB CDR3s in all four CD4+ subsets.

The sequence was obtained from a man aged 18 to 30 with type 1 diabetes. Material: naive CD4+ T cells from blood. The rearrangement uses TRBV4-2 and TRBJ2-7; TRBD2 aligns across 11 bases. The CDR3 region has the DNA TGTGCCAGCAGCCAAGATCTAACTAGCGGGGGAGCTTTCTCCTACGAGCAGTACTTC. Its translation is CASSQDLTSGGAFSYEQYF.